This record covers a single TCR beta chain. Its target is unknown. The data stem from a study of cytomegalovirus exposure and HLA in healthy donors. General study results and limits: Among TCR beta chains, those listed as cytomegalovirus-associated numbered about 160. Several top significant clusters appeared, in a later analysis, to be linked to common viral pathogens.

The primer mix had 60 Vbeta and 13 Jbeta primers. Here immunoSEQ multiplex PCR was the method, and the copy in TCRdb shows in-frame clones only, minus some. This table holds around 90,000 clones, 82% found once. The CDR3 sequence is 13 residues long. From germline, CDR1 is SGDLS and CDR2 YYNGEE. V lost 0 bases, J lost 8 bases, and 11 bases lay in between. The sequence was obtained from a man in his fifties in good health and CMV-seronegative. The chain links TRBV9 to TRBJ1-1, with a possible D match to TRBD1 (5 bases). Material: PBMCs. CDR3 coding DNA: TGTGCCAGCAGCGTAGAGGGGCCGGCCGAAGCTTTCTTT. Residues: CASSVEGPAEAFF. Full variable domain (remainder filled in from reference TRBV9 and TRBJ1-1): DSGVTQTPKHLITATGQRVTLRCSPRSGDLSVYWYQQSLDQGLQFLIQYYNGEERAKGNILERFSAQQFPDLHSELNLSSLELGDSALYFCASSVEGPAEAFFGQGTRLTVV.